This TCR beta chain derives from a study of beta chain features in type 1 diabetes. Study details: Patients were similar to healthy donors in age and gender (as well as in cell yields).

This CDR3 has 15 residues. V lost 3 bases and J lost 0; bases outside the gene matches: 4. The germline gives CDR1 LNHDA, CDR2 SQIVND (reference sequence). This clone was counted between two and nine times. Sequencing targeted expressed TCRB transcripts, as all isolated RNA had been reverse transcribed. TCRdb's copy holds only in-frame clones and misses some; the assay was immunoSEQ multiplex PCR. The sample includes hundreds of thousands of clones, approximately 10% of them seen just once. The chain links TRBV19 to TRBJ2-7; 8 bases align to TRBD1. Input material: naive CD4+ T cells from blood. This TCR derives from a young woman in good health. The CDR3 DNA reads TGTGCCAGTAGTATGGGACAGGATTTCTCCTACGAGCAGTACTTC. It encodes CASSMGQDFSYEQYF.